This TCR beta chain was captured in a study of T-cell reconstitution after alpha-beta-depleted transplantation in children. TCRbeta library preparation incorporated unique molecular identifiers. MiXCR, run by TCRdb on the PCR reads, gives a single entry per CDR3 protein. The sample contains hundreds of thousands of distinct CDR3 sequences, 15% to 20% of which appear only once. This clonotype was detected only a few times. V shed 3 bases and J 1 base; nucleotides not matched to a gene: 3. CDR1 MGHRA and CDR2 YSYEKL come from the germline V gene. CDR3 length equals 15 residues. The rearrangement links TRBV4-1 to TRBJ1-1; 9 bases line up with TRBD1. The receptor's source is a human donor who donated a stem cell graft to a child with acute myeloid leukemia. Here the sequenced sample was PBMCs from the stem cell graft donor, taken from the stem cell graft. CDR3 sequence reads: CASSQGTGTNTEAFF. CDR3 in DNA: TGCGCCAGCAGCCAGGGGACAGGGACGAACACTGAAGCTTTCTTT.